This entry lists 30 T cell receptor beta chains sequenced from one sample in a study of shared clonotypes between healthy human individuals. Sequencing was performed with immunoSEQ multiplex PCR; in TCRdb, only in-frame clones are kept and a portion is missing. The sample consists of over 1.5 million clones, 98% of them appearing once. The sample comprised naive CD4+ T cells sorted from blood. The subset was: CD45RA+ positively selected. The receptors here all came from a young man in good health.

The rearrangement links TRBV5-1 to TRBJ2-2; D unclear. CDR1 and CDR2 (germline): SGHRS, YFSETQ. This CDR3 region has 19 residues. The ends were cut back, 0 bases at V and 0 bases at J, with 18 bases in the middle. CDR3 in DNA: TGCGCCAGCAGCTTGGTAAGGATCTCTACACGCCCGAACACCGGGGAGCTGTTTTTT. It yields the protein CASSLVRISTRPNTGELFF.

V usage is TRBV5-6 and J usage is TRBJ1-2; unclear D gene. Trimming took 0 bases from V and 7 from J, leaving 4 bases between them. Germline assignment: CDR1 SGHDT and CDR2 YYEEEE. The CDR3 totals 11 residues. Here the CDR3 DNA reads TGTGCCAGCAGCTTGGGGTCTGGCTACACCTTC. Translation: CASSLGSGYTF.

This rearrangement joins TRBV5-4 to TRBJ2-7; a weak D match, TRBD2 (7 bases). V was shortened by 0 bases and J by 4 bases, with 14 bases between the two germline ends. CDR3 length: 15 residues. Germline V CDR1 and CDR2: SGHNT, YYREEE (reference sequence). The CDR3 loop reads CASSLGGGDRYEQYF. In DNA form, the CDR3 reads TGTGCCAGCAGCTTGGGGGGGGGCGATAGGTACGAGCAGTACTTC.

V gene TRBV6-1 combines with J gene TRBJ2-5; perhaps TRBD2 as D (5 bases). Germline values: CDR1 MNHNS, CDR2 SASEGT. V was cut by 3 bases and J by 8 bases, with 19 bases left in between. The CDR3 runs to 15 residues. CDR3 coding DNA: TGTGCCAGCAGTGATGGACGAGACCCTGGGAGAACCCAGTACTTC. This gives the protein CASSDGRDPGRTQYF.

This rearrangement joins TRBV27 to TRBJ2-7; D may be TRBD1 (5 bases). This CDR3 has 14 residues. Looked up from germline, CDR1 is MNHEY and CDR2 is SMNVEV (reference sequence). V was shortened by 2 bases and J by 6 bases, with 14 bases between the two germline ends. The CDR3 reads CASSLGPPRGEQYF. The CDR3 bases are TGTGCCAGCAGTTTAGGGCCTCCTAGGGGCGAGCAGTACTTC.

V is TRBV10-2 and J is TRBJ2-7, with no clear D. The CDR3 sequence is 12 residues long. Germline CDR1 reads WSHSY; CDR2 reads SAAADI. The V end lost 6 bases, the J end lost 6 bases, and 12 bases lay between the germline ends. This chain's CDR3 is CASSLTRAEQYF. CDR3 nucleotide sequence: TGCGCCAGCAGCCTAACTCGGGCCGAGCAGTACTTC.

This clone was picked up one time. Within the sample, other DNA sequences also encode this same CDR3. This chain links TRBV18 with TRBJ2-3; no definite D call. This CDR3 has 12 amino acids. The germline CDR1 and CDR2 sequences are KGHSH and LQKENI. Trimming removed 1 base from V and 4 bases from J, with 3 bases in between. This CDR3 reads CASSPLADTQYF. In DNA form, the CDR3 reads TGTGCCAGCTCACCACTGGCAGATACGCAGTATTTT. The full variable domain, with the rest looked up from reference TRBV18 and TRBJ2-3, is NAGVMQNPRHLVRRRGQEARLRCSPMKGHSHVYWYRQLPEEGLKFMVYLQKENIIDESGMPKERFSAEFPKEGPSILRIQQVVRGDSAAYFCASSPLADTQYFGPGTRLTVL.

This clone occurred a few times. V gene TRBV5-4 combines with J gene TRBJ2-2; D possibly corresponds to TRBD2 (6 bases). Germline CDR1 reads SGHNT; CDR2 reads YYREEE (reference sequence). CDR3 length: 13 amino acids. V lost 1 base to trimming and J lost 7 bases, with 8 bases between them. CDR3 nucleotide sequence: TGTGCCAGCAGCTTGCCGCGGGGCGGGGAGCTGTTTTTT. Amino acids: CASSLPRGGELFF. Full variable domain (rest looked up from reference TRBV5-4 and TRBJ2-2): ETGVTQSPTHLIKTRGQQVTLRCSSQSGHNTVSWYQQALGQGPQFIFQYYREEENGRGNFPPRFSGLQFPNYSSELNVNALELDDSALYLCASSLPRGGELFFGEGSRLTVL.

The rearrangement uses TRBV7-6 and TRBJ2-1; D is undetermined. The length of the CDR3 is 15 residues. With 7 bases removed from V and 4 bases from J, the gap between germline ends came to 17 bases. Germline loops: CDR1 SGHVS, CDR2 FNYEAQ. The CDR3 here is CASTSWGLRYNEQFF. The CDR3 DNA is TGTGCCAGCACCTCGTGGGGTCTTCGTTACAATGAGCAGTTCTTC.

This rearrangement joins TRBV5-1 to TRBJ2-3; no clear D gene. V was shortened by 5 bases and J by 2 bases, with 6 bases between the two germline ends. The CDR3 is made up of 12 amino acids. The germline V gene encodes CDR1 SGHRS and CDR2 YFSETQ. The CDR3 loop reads CASRVNTDTQYF. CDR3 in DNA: TGCGCCAGCAGAGTGAACACAGATACGCAGTATTTT.

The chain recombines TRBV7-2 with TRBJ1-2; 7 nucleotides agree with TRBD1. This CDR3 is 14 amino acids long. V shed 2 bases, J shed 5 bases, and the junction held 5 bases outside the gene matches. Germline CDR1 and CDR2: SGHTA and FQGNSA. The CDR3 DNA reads TGTGCCAGCAGCTTACCTGACAGGGTGTATGGCTACACCTTC. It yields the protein CASSLPDRVYGYTF.

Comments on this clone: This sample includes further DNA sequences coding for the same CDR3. In DNA, the CDR3 is TGTGCCAGCAGTTCTAGGGGCTATGGCTACACCTTC. This codes for CASSSRGYGYTF. This rearrangement joins TRBV28 to TRBJ1-2; weak D call: TRBD1 (5 bases). Germline CDR1 is MDHEN and CDR2 is SYDVKM. The CDR3 has 12 residues. V lost 4 bases, J lost 4 bases, and 7 bases lay in between.

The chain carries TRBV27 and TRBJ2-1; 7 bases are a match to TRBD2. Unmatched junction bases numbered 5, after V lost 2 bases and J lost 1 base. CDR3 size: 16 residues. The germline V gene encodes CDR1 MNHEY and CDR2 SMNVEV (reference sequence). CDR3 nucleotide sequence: TGTGCCAGCAGTTTAAGCTCGGGGGGTTCCTACAATGAGCAGTTCTTC. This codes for CASSLSSGGSYNEQFF.

This chain's CDR3 is CASSVVSGGLTDTQYF. Here the CDR3 DNA reads TGCGCCAGCAGTGTAGTGTCCGGCGGGCTCACAGATACGCAGTATTTT. The chain has TRBV10-1 and TRBJ2-3; tentatively, D is TRBD2 (5 bases). The V and J ends lost 4 bases and 2 bases respectively, with 16 bases between them. The length of the CDR3 is 16 residues. Germline CDR1 and CDR2: WNHNN and SYGVQD (reference sequence).

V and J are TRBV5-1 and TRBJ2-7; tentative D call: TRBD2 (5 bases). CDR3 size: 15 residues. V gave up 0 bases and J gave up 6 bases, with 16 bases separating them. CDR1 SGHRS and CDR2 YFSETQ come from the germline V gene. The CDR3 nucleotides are TGCGCCAGCAGCTTGGTTCGGGGTATGAACTCCGAGCAGTACTTC. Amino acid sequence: CASSLVRGMNSEQYF.

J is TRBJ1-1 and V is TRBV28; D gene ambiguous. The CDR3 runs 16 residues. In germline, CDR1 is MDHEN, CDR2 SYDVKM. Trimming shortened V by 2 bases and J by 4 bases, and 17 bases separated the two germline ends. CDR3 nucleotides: TGTGCCAGCAGTTTACCGTTCTACAAGGGTGGCACTGAAGCTTTCTTT. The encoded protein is CASSLPFYKGGTEAFF. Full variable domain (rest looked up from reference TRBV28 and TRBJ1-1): DVKVTQSSRYLVKRTGEKVFLECVQDMDHENMFWYRQDPGLGLRLIYFSYDVKMKEKGDIPEGYSVSREKKERFSLILESASTNQTSMYLCASSLPFYKGGTEAFFGQGTRLTVV.

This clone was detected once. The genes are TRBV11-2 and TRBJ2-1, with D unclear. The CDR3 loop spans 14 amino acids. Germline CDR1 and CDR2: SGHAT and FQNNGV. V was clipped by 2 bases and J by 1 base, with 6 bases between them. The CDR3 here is CASSLSKSYNEQFF. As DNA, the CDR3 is TGTGCCAGCAGCTTAAGTAAGTCCTACAATGAGCAGTTCTTC.

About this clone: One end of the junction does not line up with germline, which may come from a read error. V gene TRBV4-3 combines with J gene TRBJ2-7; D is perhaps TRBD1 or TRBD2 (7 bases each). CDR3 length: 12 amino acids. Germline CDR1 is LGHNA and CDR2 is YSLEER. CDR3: CAGRGGAYEQYF. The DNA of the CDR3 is TGCGCCGGCAGGGGGGGAGCCTACGAGCAGTACTTC.

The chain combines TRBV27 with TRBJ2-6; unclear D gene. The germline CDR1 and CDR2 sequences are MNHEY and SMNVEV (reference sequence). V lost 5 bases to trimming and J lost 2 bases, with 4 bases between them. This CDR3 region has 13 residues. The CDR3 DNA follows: TGTGCCAGCAGTAAGGCTGGGGCCAACGTCCTGACTTTC. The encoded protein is CASSKAGANVLTF.

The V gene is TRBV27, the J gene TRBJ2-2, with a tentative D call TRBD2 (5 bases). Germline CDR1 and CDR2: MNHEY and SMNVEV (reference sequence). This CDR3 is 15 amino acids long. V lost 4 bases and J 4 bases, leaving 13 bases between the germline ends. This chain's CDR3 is CASSSGVAGTGELFF. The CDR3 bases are TGTGCCAGCAGTTCCGGGGTAGCCGGCACCGGGGAGCTGTTTTTT.

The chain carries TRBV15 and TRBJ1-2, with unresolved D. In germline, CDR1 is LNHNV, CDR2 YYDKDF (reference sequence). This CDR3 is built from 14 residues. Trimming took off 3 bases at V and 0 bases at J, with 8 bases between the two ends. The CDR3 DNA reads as TGTGCCACCAGCAGTATAGAGGCTAACTATGGCTACACCTTC. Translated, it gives CATSSIEANYGYTF.

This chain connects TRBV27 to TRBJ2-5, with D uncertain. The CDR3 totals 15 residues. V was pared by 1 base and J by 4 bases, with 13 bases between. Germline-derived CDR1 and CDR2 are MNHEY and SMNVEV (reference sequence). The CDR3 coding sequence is TGTGCCAGCAGTTTATGGGGTCGTCTGGGAGAGACCCAGTACTTC. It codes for CASSLWGRLGETQYF.

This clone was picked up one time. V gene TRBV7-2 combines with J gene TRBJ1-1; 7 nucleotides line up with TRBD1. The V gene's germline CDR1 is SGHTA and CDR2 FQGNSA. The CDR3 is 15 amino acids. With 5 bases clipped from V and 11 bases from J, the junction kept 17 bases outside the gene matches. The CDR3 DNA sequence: TGTGCCAGCAGCCCCCGACAGGGCGGGAATGTTGAGGCTTTCTTT. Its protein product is CASSPRQGGNVEAFF.

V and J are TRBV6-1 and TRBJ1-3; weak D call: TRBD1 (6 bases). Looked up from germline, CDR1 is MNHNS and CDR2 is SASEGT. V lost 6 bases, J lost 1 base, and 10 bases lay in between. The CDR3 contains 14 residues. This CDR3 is CASSQDRSGNTIYF. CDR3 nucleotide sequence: TGTGCCAGCAGCCAGGACAGATCTGGAAACACCATATATTTT.

CDR3 nucleotide sequence: TGTGCCAGCAGCGCCGACGGGAGGGGGCGACTTAATGAAAAACTGTTTTTT. The encoded protein is CASSADGRGRLNEKLFF. The J gene is TRBJ1-4, the V gene TRBV5-4, with TRBD1 identical over 7 bases. CDR1 SGHNT and CDR2 YYREEE come from the germline V gene (reference sequence). J lost 4 bases, V lost 4 bases, and 13 bases had no gene match. The CDR3 length is 17 residues. Variable domain in full (rest from reference TRBV5-4 and TRBJ1-4): ETGVTQSPTHLIKTRGQQVTLRCSSQSGHNTVSWYQQALGQGPQFIFQYYREEENGRGNFPPRFSGLQFPNYSSELNVNALELDDSALYLCASSADGRGRLNEKLFFGSGTQLSVL.

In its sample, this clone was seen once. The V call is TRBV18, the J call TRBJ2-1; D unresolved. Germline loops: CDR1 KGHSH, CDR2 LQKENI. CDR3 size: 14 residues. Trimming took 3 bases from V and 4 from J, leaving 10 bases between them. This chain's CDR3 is CASSPSLGYNEQFF. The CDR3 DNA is TGTGCCAGCTCACCGTCCTTGGGTTACAATGAGCAGTTCTTC.

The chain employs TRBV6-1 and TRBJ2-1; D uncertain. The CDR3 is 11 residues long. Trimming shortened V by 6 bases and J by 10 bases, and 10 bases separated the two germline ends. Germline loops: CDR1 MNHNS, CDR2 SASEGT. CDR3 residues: CASSLAWEQFF. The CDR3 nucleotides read TGTGCCAGCAGCCTGGCCTGGGAGCAGTTCTTC.

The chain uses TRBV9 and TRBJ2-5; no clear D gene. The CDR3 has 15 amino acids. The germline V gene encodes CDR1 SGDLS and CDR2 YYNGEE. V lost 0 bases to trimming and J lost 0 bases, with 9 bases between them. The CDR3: CASSVVGTNQETQYF. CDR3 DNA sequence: TGTGCCAGCAGCGTAGTAGGTACTAACCAAGAGACCCAGTACTTC.

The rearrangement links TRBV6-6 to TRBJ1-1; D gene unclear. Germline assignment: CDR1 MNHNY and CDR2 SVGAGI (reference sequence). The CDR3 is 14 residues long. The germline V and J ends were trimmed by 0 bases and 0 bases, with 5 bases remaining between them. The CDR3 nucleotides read TGTGCCAGCAGTTACTCTCAGGTGAACACTGAAGCTTTCTTT. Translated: CASSYSQVNTEAFF.

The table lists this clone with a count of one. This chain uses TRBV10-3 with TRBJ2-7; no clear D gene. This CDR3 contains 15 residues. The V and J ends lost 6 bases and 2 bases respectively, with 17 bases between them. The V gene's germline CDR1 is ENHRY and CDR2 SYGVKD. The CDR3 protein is CAISPTRTETYEQYF. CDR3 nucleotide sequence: TGTGCCATCAGCCCAACCCGGACGGAGACCTACGAGCAGTACTTC.